Shown below are 29 T cell receptor beta chains from a single sample sequenced in a study of cytomegalovirus exposure and HLA in healthy donors. Primers included in the PCR were 60 Vbeta and 13 Jbeta primers. This table comes from immunoSEQ multiplex PCR, and its TCRdb copy is limited to in-frame clones, with some not included. Found here are fewer than 250,000 clones, about 75% of them singletons; the top ten hold approximately 2%. Material: PBMCs. The receptors derive from a male donor in good health and CMV-seronegative.

V is TRBV15 and J is TRBJ2-7; tentative D call: TRBD1 (5 bases). The ends were cut back, 2 bases at V and 1 base at J, with 9 bases in the middle. From germline, CDR1 is LNHNV and CDR2 YYDKDF (reference sequence). The CDR3 runs 14 residues. The chain's CDR3 is CATSRPGISYEQYF. CDR3 coding DNA: TGTGCCACCAGCAGACCAGGGATATCCTACGAGCAGTACTTC.

V gene TRBV28 combines with J gene TRBJ1-2; unclear D gene. CDR1 is MDHEN and CDR2 is SYDVKM in the germline V gene. The CDR3 is made up of 13 amino acids. V was trimmed by 3 bases and J by 5 bases, leaving 10 bases between them. CDR3 bases: TGTGCCAGCAGTTTTATCCGGCGGTATGGCTACACCTTC. Encoded protein: CASSFIRRYGYTF.

This clone turned up a few times. In DNA, the CDR3 is TGTGCCAGCAGACCCCCGGACAGGCGGAACACTGAAGCTTTCTTT. Translated, it gives CASRPPDRRNTEAFF. The chain combines TRBV6-5 with TRBJ1-1; 7 bases are a match to TRBD1. The CDR3 runs to 15 residues. The J segment lost 1 base and the V segment lost 6 bases, leaving 8 bases of the junction unmatched. Germline CDR1 reads MNHEY; CDR2 reads SVGAGI.

The rearrangement uses TRBV11-2 and TRBJ1-2; tentative D call: TRBD1 (6 bases). The germline CDR1 and CDR2 sequences are SGHAT and FQNNGV. Trimming stripped 4 bases from V and 5 bases from J, with 20 bases between. The CDR3 is made up of 16 amino acids. CDR3 residues: CASSSISGQLGYGYTF. CDR3 coding DNA: TGTGCCAGCAGCTCCATCTCAGGACAGTTGGGATATGGCTACACCTTC.

V and J are TRBV4-1 and TRBJ2-5, with a tentative D call TRBD1 (5 bases). With 0 bases removed from V and 0 bases from J, the gap between germline ends came to 11 bases. In germline, CDR1 is MGHRA, CDR2 YSYEKL. The CDR3 consists of 16 residues. The CDR3 loop reads CASSQEGHPYQETQYF. The CDR3 DNA reads as TGCGCCAGCAGCCAAGAAGGACATCCGTACCAAGAGACCCAGTACTTC.

The CDR3 protein is CASRRTTGGAYEQYF. CDR3 bases: TGTGCCAGCAGGCGAACAACAGGGGGGGCCTACGAGCAGTACTTC. V is TRBV28 and J is TRBJ2-7; D is perhaps TRBD1 (8 bases). Germline CDR1 and CDR2: MDHEN and SYDVKM. CDR3 length: 15 residues. V was trimmed by 6 bases and J by 2 bases, leaving 17 bases between them.

This rearrangement joins TRBV28 to TRBJ2-3; TRBD2 aligns across 10 bases. The ends lost 6 bases at V and 5 bases at J; junction bases unmatched: 11. From germline, CDR1 is MDHEN and CDR2 SYDVKM. The CDR3 is made up of 16 amino acids. CDR3 coding DNA: TGTGCCAGCAGCTCCCCAGCGGGGGGGCAGGTAGATACGCAGTATTTT. It specifies CASSSPAGGQVDTQYF. The whole variable domain, filled in from reference TRBV28 and TRBJ2-3, reads DVKVTQSSRYLVKRTGEKVFLECVQDMDHENMFWYRQDPGLGLRLIYFSYDVKMKEKGDIPEGYSVSREKKERFSLILESASTNQTSMYLCASSSPAGGQVDTQYFGPGTRLTVL.

There are a few counts of this clone. This chain uses TRBV29-1 with TRBJ2-1, with TRBD1 identical over 9 bases. CDR1 and CDR2 from the germline V gene are SQVTM and ANQGSEA. The CDR3 has 14 amino acids. V lost 3 bases and J lost 6; bases outside the gene matches: 6. This chain's CDR3 is CSVDYGTGSNEQFF. For the CDR3, the DNA is TGCAGCGTTGACTACGGGACAGGGTCCAATGAGCAGTTCTTC.

The chain recombines TRBV19 with TRBJ1-5, with a tentative D call TRBD1 (6 bases). The CDR3 has 15 residues. From germline, CDR1 is LNHDA and CDR2 SQIVND (reference sequence). Trimming removed 0 bases from V and 7 bases from J, with 13 bases in between. This CDR3 is CASSIDAGGGQPQHF. CDR3 coding DNA: TGTGCCAGTAGTATAGATGCGGGGGGCGGACAGCCCCAGCATTTT.

The V and J genes are TRBV5-4 and TRBJ2-5; TRBD2 matches at 12 bases. Trimming took 0 bases from V and 5 from J; bases not matched to a gene: 8. Germline lookup yields CDR1 SGHNT and CDR2 YYREEE (reference sequence). CDR3 length equals 17 residues. The CDR3 coding sequence is TGTGCCAGCAGCTTGGGACTAGCGGGAGCCCCACGGGAGACCCAGTACTTC. Amino acids: CASSLGLAGAPRETQYF.

The chain couples TRBV7-2 to TRBJ1-1; D remains ambiguous. The CDR3 extends over 13 amino acids. Germline values: CDR1 SGHTA, CDR2 FQGNSA. V was cut by 0 bases and J by 7 bases, with 9 bases left in between. The CDR3 loop is CASSLARPGEAFF. CDR3 coding DNA: TGTGCCAGCAGCTTAGCGCGCCCGGGTGAAGCTTTCTTT.

This rearrangement joins TRBV19 to TRBJ1-6; no clear D. Germline loops: CDR1 LNHDA, CDR2 SQIVND (reference sequence). This CDR3 is 17 amino acids long. V was pared by 7 bases and J by 7 bases, with 23 bases between. The CDR3 loop is CASKSVDVPRGNSPLHF. CDR3 DNA: TGTGCCAGTAAGTCCGTGGACGTTCCCCGAGGGAATTCACCCCTCCACTTT. The full variable domain, in which reference TRBV19 and TRBJ1-6 provide the parts outside the CDR3, is DGGITQSPKYLFRKEGQNVTLSCEQNLNHDAMYWYRQDPGQGLRLIYYSQIVNDFQKGDIAEGYSVSREKKESFPLTVTSAQKNPTAFYLCASKSVDVPRGNSPLHFGNGTRLTVT.

This chain links TRBV29-1 with TRBJ2-7; 9 positions agree with TRBD1. This CDR3 spans 12 amino acids. V lost 7 bases, J lost 2 bases, and 3 bases stayed unmatched. Germline loops: CDR1 SQVTM, CDR2 ANQGSEA. CDR3: CSGTGEAYEQYF. Written as DNA, the CDR3 is TGCAGCGGGACAGGGGAAGCCTACGAGCAGTACTTC.

The chain couples TRBV12-2 to TRBJ1-2; the D segment call TRBD1 is taken from the table without a DNA check. TRBV12-2 is an annotated pseudogene. CDR3 length equals 18 residues. CDR3 bases: TGTGCAAGTCGCTTTTCCAAGTCCCCGGGACAGAAAGTCTATGGCTACACCTTC. It codes for CASRFSKSPGQKVYGYTF.

This rearrangement joins TRBV7-2 to TRBJ2-7; 7 nucleotides line up with TRBD1. The length of the CDR3 is 14 residues. The germline V gene has CDR1 SGHTA and CDR2 FQGNSA. With 5 bases clipped from V and 3 bases from J, the junction kept 7 bases outside the gene matches. The CDR3 region is CASSPSTGIYEQYF. CDR3 coding DNA: TGTGCCAGCAGCCCTTCGACAGGGATCTACGAGCAGTACTTC. The full variable domain, rest sourced from reference TRBV7-2 and TRBJ2-7, is GAGVSQSPSNKVTEKGKDVELRCDPISGHTALYWYRQSLGQGLEFLIYFQGNSAPDKSGLPSDRFSAERTGGSVSTLTIQRTQQEDSAVYLCASSPSTGIYEQYFGPGTRLTVT.

The J gene is TRBJ1-2, the V gene TRBV28, with 9 bases matching TRBD1. Germline assignment: CDR1 MDHEN and CDR2 SYDVKM. The length of the CDR3 is 13 residues. The J segment lost 7 bases and the V segment lost 5 bases, leaving 5 bases of the junction unmatched. The CDR3 here is CASSVQGATGYTF. Written as DNA, the CDR3 is TGTGCCAGCAGTGTACAGGGGGCAACTGGCTACACCTTC.

The chain is built from TRBV6-6 and TRBJ2-1; 8 positions agree with TRBD1. The CDR3 consists of 15 residues. Per germline, CDR1 MNHNY and CDR2 SVGAGI (reference sequence). V shed 0 bases, J shed 6 bases, and the junction held 4 bases outside the gene matches. The CDR3 sequence is CASSYSDRVGNEQFF. CDR3 sequence (DNA): TGTGCCAGCAGTTACTCGGACAGGGTAGGCAATGAGCAGTTCTTC.

Details on this clone: One end of the junction is discordant with germline, which a read error may explain. The chain is built from TRBV7-8 and TRBJ2-3; 8 nucleotides align to TRBD1. The CDR3 runs to 17 residues. The germline gives CDR1 SGHVS, CDR2 FQNEAQ. The CDR3 here is CASSLEGARGQTATQYF. The DNA for the CDR3 is TGTGCCAGCAGCTTAGAGGGGGCCAGGGGGCAGACAGCTACGCAGTATTTT.

J is TRBJ2-1 and V is TRBV18, with 8 bases that match TRBD1. The CDR3 runs 15 residues. After removal of 6 bases from V and 6 bases from J, the junction contained 10 bases not matched to a gene. CDR1 is KGHSH and CDR2 is LQKENI in the germline V gene. In nucleotides, the CDR3 is TGTGCCAGCTCGCTCCACGCAGGGGGCGGCAATGAGCAGTTCTTC. The encoded protein is CASSLHAGGGNEQFF.

This sequence joins TRBV4-2 and TRBJ2-6; D ambiguous. The germline CDR1 and CDR2 sequences are LGHNA and YNFKEQ. Trimming cost V 4 bases and J 0 bases, with 7 bases left between them. The CDR3 has 15 residues. The CDR3: CASSPQISGANVLTF. The DNA for the CDR3 is TGTGCCAGCAGCCCGCAGATCTCTGGGGCCAACGTCCTGACTTTC.

The V gene is TRBV27, the J gene TRBJ2-6; the D gene is possibly TRBD1 (6 bases). The CDR3 has 16 amino acids. The germline CDR1 and CDR2 sequences are MNHEY and SMNVEV (reference sequence). The ends were cut back, 1 base at V and 2 bases at J, with 9 bases in the middle. CDR3 region: CASSLLQGTGANVLTF. The CDR3 DNA sequence: TGTGCCAGCAGTTTATTGCAGGGGACTGGGGCCAACGTCCTGACTTTC.

The chain couples TRBV9 to TRBJ2-7; the D is unclear. This CDR3 comprises 13 residues. V was cut by 0 bases and J by 1 base, with 5 bases left in between. The V gene's germline CDR1 is SGDLS and CDR2 YYNGEE. The CDR3 loop reads CASSVAPSYEQYF. The CDR3 DNA reads TGTGCCAGCAGCGTAGCTCCTTCCTACGAGCAGTACTTC.

The rearrangement uses TRBV6-5 and TRBJ2-5; 12 bases align to TRBD2. With 4 bases clipped from V and 5 bases from J, the junction kept 5 bases outside the gene matches. CDR3 length: 15 amino acids. The germline V gene encodes CDR1 MNHEY and CDR2 SVGAGI. The CDR3: CASSSLTSGSETQYF. The DNA for the CDR3 is TGTGCCAGCAGTTCTCTGACTAGCGGGAGCGAGACCCAGTACTTC.

The gene calls are TRBV28 and TRBJ1-6; D may be TRBD1 (5 bases). V lost 8 bases and J 5 bases, leaving 10 bases between the germline ends. The CDR3 is 13 amino acids. Germline V gene sequence: CDR1 MDHEN, CDR2 SYDVKM. The CDR3 here is CASCRTNNSPLHF. In nucleotides, the CDR3 is TGTGCCAGCTGCCGGACAAATAATTCACCCCTCCACTTT.

This clone occurred a few times. The rearrangement uses TRBV4-1 and TRBJ2-7; 10 bases fit TRBD1. With 4 bases clipped from V and 1 base from J, the junction kept 4 bases outside the gene matches. This CDR3 spans 15 amino acids. Germline CDR1 reads MGHRA; CDR2 reads YSYEKL. CDR3 region: CASSPSGQGSYEQYF. The CDR3, as DNA: TGCGCCAGCAGCCCGTCGGGACAGGGGTCCTACGAGCAGTACTTC.

CDR3 in DNA: TGTGCCAGTAGTATGTGGGCCAGCCCAACCTACGAGCAGTACTTC. Amino acid sequence: CASSMWASPTYEQYF. The rearrangement uses TRBV19 and TRBJ2-7, with D uncertain. This CDR3 is 15 amino acids long. V shed 3 bases and J shed 2 bases, with 14 bases lying between them. The germline V gene encodes CDR1 LNHDA and CDR2 SQIVND (reference sequence). Variable domain in full (rest from reference TRBV19 and TRBJ2-7): DGGITQSPKYLFRKEGQNVTLSCEQNLNHDAMYWYRQDPGQGLRLIYYSQIVNDFQKGDIAEGYSVSREKKESFPLTVTSAQKNPTAFYLCASSMWASPTYEQYFGPGTRLTVT.

This clone was found a few times. J is TRBJ2-2 and V is TRBV9, with TRBD2 matching over 9 bases. The CDR3 is 16 residues long. Germline CDR1 SGDLS, CDR2 YYNGEE. V dropped 2 bases and J dropped 2; count of bases not matched to a gene: 4. Written as DNA, the CDR3 is TGTGCCAGCAGCGTGAGGACTAGCGTTAACACCGGGGAGCTGTTTTTT. Translating gives CASSVRTSVNTGELFF. The variable domain in full, with the rest retrieved from reference TRBV9 and TRBJ2-2, is DSGVTQTPKHLITATGQRVTLRCSPRSGDLSVYWYQQSLDQGLQFLIQYYNGEERAKGNILERFSAQQFPDLHSELNLSSLELGDSALYFCASSVRTSVNTGELFFGEGSRLTVL.

The V call is TRBV5-1, the J call TRBJ2-5; D is ambiguous. TRBJ2-7 explains the end of the DNA better; the J call may be wrong. Germline V gene data show CDR1 as SGHRS and CDR2 as YFSETQ. The CDR3 covers 15 residues. In DNA form, the CDR3 reads TGCGCCAGCAGCCTAACAGATAGTTCCACCTACGAGCAGTACTTC. It is translated as CASSLTDSSTYEQYF.

DNA of the CDR3: TGTGCCAGCTCCCCAGCCGGGGAAGTGGCGAGCGGGAGTTCTTGGTCCTACAATGAGCAGTTCTTC. Protein product: CASSPAGEVASGSSWSYNEQFF. This chain uses TRBV18 with TRBJ2-1; 8 bases line up with TRBD2. CDR1 is KGHSH and CDR2 is LQKENI in the germline V gene. The CDR3 length is 22 residues. Losses at the gene ends were 6 bases for V and 1 base for J; bases not matched to a gene: 26. The full variable domain, its missing parts supplied by reference TRBV18 and TRBJ2-1, is NAGVMQNPRHLVRRRGQEARLRCSPMKGHSHVYWYRQLPEEGLKFMVYLQKENIIDESGMPKERFSAEFPKEGPSILRIQQVVRGDSAAYFCASSPAGEVASGSSWSYNEQFFGPGTRLTVL.